This T cell receptor beta chain was captured by sequencing in a study of blood T cell repertoires in COVID-19. Overall study context: The United States, Italy and Spain provided the acute and convalescent COVID-19 samples. PBMCs, B-cell-depleted T cells, or T cells were the source of the cDNA or gDNA that made up the material.

Authors' data handling: Estimates of nucleated cell counts were drawn from the amplification of reference gene primers. The data were produced by immunoSEQ multiplex PCR, yet TCRdb's version contains in-frame clones alone and is incomplete. V and J calls and clone size are those listed in that table; D and trimming were worked out from the DNA. The data contain 100,000 to 150,000 clones, around 87% of them singletons. CDR3 length: 15 residues. The germline V gene encodes CDR1 LGHDT and CDR2 YNNKEL (reference sequence). Trimming removed 0 bases at V and 3 bases at J, with 11 bases between. The genes are TRBV3-1 (or the pseudogene TRBV3-2) and TRBJ1-2; no reliable D call. The TCR sequence derives from a woman aged 55-70 years with acute or convalescent COVID-19. Sequenced input: peripheral blood. The CDR3 is CASSQDSGIDYGYTF. CDR3 nucleotides: TGTGCCAGCAGCCAAGATAGCGGCATAGACTATGGCTACACCTTC.